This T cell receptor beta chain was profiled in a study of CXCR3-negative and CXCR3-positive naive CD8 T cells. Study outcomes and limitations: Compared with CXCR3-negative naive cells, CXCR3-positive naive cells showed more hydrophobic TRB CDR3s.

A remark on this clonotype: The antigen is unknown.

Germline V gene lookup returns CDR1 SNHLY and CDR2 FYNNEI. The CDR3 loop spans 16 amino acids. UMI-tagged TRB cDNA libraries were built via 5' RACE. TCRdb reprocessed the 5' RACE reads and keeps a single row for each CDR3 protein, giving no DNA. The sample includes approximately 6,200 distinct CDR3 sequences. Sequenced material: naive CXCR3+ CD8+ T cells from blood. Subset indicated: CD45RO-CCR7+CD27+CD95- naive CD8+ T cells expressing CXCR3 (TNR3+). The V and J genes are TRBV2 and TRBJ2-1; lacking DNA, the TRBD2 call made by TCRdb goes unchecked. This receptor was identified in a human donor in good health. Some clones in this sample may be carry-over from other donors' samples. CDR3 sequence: CASNPPGLASYNEQFF.